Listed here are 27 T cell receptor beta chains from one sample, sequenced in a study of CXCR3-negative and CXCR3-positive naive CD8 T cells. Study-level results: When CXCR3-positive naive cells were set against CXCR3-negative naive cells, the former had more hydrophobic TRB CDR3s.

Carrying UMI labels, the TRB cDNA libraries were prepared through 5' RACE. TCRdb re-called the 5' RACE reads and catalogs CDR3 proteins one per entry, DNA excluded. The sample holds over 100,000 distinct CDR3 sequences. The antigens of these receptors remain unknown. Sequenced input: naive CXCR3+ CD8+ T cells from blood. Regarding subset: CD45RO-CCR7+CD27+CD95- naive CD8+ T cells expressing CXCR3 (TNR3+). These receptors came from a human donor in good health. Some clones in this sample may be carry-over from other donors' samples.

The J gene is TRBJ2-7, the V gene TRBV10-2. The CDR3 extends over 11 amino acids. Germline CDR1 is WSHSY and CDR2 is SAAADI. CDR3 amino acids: CASSELDEQYF.

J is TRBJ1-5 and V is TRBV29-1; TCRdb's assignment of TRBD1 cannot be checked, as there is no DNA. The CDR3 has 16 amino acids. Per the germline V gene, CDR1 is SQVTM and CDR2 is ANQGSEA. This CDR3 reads CSVLDRAYGGNQPQHF.

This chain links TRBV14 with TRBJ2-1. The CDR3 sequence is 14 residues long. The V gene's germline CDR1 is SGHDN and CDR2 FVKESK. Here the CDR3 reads CASSQDRPHNEQFF.

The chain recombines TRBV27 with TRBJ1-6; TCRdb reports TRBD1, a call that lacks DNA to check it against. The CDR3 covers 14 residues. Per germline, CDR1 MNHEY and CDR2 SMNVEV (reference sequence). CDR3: CASSLGQGGSPLHF.

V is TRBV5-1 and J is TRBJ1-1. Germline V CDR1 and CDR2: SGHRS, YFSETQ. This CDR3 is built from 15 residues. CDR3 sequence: CASSSQREGKNEAFF.

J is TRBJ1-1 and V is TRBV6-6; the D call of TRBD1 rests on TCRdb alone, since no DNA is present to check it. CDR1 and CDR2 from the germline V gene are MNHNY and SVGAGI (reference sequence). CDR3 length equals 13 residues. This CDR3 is CANTAGARTEAFF.

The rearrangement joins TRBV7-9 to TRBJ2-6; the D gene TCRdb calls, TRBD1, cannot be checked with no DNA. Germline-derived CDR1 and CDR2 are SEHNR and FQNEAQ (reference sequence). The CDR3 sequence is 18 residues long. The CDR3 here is CASSLRGSDSSGANVLTF. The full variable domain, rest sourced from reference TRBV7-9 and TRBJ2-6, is DTGVSQNPRHKITKRGQNVTFRCDPISEHNRLYWYRQTLGQGPEFLTYFQNEAQLEKSRLLSDRFSAERPKGSFSTLEIQRTEQGDSAMYLCASSLRGSDSSGANVLTFGAGSRLTVL.

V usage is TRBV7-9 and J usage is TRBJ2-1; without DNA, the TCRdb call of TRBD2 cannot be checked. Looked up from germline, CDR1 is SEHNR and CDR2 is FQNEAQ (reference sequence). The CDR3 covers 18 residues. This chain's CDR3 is CASSLAARSASSYNEQFF.

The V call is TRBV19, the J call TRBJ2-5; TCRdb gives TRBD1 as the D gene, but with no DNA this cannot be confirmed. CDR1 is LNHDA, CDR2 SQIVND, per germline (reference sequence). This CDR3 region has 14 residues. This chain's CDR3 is CASSMGRGQETQYF.

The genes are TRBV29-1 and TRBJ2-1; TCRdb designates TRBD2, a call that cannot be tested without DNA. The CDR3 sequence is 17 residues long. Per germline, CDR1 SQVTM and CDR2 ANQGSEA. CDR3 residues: CSAEGTSGGRAVGEQFF.

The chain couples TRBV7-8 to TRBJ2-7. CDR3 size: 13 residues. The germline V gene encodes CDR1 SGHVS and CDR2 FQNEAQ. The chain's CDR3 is CASSLEPFNEQYF.

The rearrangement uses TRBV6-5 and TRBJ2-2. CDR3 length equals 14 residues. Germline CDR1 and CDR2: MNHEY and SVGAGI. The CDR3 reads CASSYGLGTGELFF.

CDR3 region: CSARGLRGLAGGYSSYEQYF. The V call is TRBV20-1, the J call TRBJ2-7; with no DNA, the TCRdb D assignment of TRBD2 cannot be verified. The V gene's germline CDR1 is DFQATT and CDR2 SNEGSKA (reference sequence). This CDR3 has 20 residues.

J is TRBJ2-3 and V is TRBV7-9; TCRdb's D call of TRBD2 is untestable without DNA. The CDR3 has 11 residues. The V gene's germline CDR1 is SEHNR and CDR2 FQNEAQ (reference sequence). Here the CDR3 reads CASSSLEAQYF.

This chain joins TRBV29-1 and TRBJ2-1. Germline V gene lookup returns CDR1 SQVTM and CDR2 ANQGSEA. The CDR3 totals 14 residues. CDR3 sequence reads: CSVDYEAGWNEQFF.

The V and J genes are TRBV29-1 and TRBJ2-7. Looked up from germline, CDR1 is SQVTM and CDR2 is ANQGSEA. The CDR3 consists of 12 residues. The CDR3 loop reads CSVEQTPYEQYF.

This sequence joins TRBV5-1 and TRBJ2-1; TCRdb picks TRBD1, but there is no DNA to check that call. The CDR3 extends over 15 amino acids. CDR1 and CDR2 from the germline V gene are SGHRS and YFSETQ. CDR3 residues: CASSFINRGDNEQFF. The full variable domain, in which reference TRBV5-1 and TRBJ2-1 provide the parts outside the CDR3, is KAGVTQTPRYLIKTRGQQVTLSCSPISGHRSVSWYQQTPGQGLQFLFEYFSETQRNKGNFPGRFSGRQFSNSRSEMNVSTLELGDSALYLCASSFINRGDNEQFFGPGTRLTVL.

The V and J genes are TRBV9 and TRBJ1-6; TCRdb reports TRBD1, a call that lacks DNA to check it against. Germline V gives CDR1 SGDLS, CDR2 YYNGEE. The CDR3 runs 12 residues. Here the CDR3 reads CASGTGGPPLHF.

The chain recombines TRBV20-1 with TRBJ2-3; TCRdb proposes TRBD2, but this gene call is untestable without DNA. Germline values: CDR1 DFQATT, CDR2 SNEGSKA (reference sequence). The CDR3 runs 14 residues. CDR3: CSARDLQGPGTQYF.

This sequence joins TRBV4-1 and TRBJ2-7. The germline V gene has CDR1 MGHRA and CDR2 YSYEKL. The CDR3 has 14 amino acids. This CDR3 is CASSQELGSHEQYF.

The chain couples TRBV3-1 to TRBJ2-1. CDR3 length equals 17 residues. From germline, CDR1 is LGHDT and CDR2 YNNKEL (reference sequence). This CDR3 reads CASSQEVARSSYNEQFF.

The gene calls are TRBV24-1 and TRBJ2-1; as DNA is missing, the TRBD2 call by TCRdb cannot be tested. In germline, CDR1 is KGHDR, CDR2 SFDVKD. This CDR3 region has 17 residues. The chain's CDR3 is CATSEQPRTSVNNEQFF.

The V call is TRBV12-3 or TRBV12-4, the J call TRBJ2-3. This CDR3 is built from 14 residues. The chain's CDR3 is CASSFTGPADTQYF.

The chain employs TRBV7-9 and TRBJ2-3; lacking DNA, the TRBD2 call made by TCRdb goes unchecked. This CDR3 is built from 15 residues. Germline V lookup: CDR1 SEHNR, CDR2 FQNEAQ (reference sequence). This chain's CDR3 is CASSTGLQSTDTQYF.

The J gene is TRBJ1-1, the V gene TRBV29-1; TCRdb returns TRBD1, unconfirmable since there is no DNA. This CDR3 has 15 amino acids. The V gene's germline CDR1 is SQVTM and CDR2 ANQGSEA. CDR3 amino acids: CSVEGFRDSNTEAFF.

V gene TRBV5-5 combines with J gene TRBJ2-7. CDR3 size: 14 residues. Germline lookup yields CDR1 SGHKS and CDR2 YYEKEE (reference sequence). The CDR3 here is CASSSVGWSYEQYF.

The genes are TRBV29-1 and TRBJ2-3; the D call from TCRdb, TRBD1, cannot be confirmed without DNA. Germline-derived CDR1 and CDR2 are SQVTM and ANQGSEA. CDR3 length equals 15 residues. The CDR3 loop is CSVEGGTLSTDTQYF.